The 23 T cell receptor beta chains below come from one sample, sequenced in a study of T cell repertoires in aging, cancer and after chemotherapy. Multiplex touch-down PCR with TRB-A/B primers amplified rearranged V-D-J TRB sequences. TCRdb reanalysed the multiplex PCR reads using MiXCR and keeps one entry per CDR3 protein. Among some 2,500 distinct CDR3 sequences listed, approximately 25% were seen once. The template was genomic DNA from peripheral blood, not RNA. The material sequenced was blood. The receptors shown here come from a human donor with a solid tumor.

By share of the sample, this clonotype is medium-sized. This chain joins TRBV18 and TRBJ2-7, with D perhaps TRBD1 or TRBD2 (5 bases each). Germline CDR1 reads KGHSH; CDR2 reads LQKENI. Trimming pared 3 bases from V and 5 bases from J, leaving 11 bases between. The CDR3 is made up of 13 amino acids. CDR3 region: CASSPAGTHEQYF. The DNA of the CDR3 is TGTGCCAGCTCACCCGCAGGGACCCACGAGCAGTACTTC. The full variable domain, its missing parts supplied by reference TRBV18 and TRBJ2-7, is NAGVMQNPRHLVRRRGQEARLRCSPMKGHSHVYWYRQLPEEGLKFMVYLQKENIIDESGMPKERFSAEFPKEGPSILRIQQVVRGDSAAYFCASSPAGTHEQYFGPGTRLTVT.

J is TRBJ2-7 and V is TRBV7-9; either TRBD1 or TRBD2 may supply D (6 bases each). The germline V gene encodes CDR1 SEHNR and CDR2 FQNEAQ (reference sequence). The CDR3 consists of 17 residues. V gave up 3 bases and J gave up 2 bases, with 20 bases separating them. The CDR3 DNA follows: TGTGCCAGCAGCTTGTCTCGGGGGCGTCCACCTACCTACGAGCAGTACTTC. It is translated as CASSLSRGRPPTYEQYF.

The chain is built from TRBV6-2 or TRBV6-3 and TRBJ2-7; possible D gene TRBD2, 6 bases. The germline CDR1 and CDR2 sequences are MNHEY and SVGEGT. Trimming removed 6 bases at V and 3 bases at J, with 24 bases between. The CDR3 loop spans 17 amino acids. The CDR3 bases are TGTGCCAGCAGCAGTCCCCGGGTCCCCCGGGGGATCTACGAGCAGTACTTC. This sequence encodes CASSSPRVPRGIYEQYF.

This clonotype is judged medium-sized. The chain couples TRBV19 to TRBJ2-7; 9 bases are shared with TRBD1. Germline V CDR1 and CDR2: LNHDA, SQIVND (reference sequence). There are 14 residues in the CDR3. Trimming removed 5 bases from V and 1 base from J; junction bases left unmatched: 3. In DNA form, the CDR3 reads TGTGCCAGTAGTTTCGGGACAGGGTCCTACGAGCAGTACTTC. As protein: CASSFGTGSYEQYF. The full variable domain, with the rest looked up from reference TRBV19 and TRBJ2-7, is DGGITQSPKYLFRKEGQNVTLSCEQNLNHDAMYWYRQDPGQGLRLIYYSQIVNDFQKGDIAEGYSVSREKKESFPLTVTSAQKNPTAFYLCASSFGTGSYEQYFGPGTRLTVT.

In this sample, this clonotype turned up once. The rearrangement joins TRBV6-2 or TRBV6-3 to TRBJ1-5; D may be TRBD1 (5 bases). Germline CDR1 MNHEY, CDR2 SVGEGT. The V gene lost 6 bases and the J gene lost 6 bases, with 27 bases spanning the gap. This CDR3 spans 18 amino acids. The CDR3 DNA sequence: TGTGCCAGCAGACCCCAAGGGGTCTGGGGCAAGGAGGGTCAGCCCCAGCATTTT. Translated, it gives CASRPQGVWGKEGQPQHF.

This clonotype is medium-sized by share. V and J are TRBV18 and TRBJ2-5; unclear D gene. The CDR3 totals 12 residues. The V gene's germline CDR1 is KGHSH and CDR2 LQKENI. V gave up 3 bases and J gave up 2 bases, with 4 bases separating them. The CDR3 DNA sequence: TGTGCCAGCTCACCGGGACAAGAGACCCAGTACTTC. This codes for CASSPGQETQYF.

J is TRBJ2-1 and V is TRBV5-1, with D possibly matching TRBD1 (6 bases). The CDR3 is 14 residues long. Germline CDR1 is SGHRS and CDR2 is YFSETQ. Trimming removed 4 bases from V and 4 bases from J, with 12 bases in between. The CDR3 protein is CASSPDSRYNEQFF. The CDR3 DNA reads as TGCGCCAGCAGCCCGGACAGCCGATACAATGAGCAGTTCTTC.

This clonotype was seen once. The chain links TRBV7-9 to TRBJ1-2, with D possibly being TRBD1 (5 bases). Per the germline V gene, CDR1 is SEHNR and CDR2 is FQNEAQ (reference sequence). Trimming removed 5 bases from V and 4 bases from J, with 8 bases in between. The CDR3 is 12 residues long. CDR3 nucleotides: TGTGCCAGCAGCCTAGACAGCTATGGCTACACCTTC. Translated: CASSLDSYGYTF.

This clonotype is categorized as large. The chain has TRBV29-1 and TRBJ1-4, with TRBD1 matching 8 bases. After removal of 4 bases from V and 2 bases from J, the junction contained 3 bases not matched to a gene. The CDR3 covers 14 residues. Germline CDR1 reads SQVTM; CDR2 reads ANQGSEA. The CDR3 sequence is CSVGGQGTNEKLFF. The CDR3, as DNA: TGCAGCGTTGGAGGACAGGGTACTAATGAAAAACTGTTTTTT. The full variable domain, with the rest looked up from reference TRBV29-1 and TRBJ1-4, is SAVISQKPSRDICQRGTSLTIQCQVDSQVTMMFWYRQQPGQSLTLIATANQGSEATYESGFVIDKFPISRPNLTFSTLTVSNMSPEDSSIYLCSVGGQGTNEKLFFGSGTQLSVL.

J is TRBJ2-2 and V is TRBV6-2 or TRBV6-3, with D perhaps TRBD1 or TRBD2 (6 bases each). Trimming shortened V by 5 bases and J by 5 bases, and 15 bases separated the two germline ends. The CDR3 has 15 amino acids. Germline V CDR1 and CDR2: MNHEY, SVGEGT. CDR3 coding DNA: TGTGCCAGCAGTACCCGAGGGGGGCAGACCGGGGAGCTGTTTTTT. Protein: CASSTRGGQTGELFF.

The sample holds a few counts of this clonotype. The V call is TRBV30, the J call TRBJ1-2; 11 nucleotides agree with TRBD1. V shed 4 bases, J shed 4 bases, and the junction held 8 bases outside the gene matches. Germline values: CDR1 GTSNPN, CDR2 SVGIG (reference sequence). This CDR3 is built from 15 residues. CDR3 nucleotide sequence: TGTGCCTGGAAGATGGGGACAGGGGGTTTCTATGGCTACACCTTC. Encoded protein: CAWKMGTGGFYGYTF.

In DNA form, the CDR3 reads TGTGCCACCAGCGAGGGGGCAGGCTCAAACAATCAGCCCCAGCATTTT. Translating gives CATSEGAGSNNQPQHF. V is TRBV15 and J is TRBJ1-5; the match to TRBD1 covers 7 bases. V was clipped by 5 bases and J by 3 bases; unmatched bases: 10. There are 16 residues in the CDR3. In germline, CDR1 is LNHNV, CDR2 YYDKDF (reference sequence).

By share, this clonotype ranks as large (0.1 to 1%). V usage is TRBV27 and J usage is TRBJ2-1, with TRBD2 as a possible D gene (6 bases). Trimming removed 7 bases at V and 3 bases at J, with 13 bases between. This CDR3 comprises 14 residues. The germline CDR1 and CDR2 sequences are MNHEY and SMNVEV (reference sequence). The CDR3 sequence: CASTTGLDYNEQFF. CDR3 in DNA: TGTGCCAGCACCACGGGACTCGACTACAATGAGCAGTTCTTC.

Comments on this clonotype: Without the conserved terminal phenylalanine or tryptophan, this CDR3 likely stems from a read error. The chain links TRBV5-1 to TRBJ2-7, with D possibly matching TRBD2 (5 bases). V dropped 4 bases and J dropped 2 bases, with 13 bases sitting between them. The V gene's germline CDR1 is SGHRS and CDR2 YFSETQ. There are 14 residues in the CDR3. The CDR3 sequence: CASSPTGSPYEQYS. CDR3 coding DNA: TGCGCCAGCAGCCCGACGGGGTCTCCCTACGAGCAGTACTCC.

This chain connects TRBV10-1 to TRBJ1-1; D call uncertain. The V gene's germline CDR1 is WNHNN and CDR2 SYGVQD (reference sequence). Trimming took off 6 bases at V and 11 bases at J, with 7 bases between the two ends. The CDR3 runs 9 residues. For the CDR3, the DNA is TGCGCCAGCAGGACGTGTGCTTTCTTT. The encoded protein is CASRTCAFF.

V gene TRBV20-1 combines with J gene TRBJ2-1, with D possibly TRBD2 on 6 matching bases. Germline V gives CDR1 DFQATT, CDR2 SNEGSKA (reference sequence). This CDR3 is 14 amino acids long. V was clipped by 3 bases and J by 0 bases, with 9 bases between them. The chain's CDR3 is CSASGGSSYNEQFF. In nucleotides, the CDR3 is TGCAGTGCTAGCGGGGGAAGCTCCTACAATGAGCAGTTCTTC.

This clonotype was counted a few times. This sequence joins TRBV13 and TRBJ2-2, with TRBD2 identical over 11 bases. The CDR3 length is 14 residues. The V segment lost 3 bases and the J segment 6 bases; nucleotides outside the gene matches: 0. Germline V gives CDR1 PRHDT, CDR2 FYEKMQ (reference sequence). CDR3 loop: CASSFSGGAGELFF. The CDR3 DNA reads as TGTGCCAGCAGCTTTAGCGGGGGGGCCGGGGAGCTGTTTTTT.

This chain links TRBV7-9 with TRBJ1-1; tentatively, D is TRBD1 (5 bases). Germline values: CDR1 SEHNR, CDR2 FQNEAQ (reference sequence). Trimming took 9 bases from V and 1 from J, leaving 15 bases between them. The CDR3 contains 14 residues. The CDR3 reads CASTFGGGNTEAFF. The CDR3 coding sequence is TGTGCCAGTACTTTCGGGGGGGGGAACACTGAAGCTTTCTTT. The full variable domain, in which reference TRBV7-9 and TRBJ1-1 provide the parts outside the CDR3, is DTGVSQNPRHKITKRGQNVTFRCDPISEHNRLYWYRQTLGQGPEFLTYFQNEAQLEKSRLLSDRFSAERPKGSFSTLEIQRTEQGDSAMYLCASTFGGGNTEAFFGQGTRLTVV.

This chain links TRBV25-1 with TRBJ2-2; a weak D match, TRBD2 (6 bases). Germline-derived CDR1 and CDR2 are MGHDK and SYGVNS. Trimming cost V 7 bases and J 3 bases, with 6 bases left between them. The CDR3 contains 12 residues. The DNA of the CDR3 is TGTGCCAGCACGGGGGACACCGGGGAGCTGTTTTTT. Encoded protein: CASTGDTGELFF.

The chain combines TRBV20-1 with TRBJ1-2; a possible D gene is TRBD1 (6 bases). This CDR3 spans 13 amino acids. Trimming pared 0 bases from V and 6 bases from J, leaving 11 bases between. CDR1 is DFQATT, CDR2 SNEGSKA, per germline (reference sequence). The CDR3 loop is CSARDKGVDGYTF. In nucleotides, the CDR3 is TGCAGTGCTAGAGATAAGGGGGTGGATGGCTACACCTTC.

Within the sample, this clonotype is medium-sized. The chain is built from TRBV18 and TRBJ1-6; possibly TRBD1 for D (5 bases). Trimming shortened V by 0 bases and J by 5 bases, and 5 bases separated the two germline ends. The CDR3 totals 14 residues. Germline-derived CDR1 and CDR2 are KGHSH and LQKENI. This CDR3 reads CASSPPGDNSPLHF. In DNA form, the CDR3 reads TGTGCCAGCTCACCACCGGGGGATAATTCACCCCTCCACTTT. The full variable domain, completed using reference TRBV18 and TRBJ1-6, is NAGVMQNPRHLVRRRGQEARLRCSPMKGHSHVYWYRQLPEEGLKFMVYLQKENIIDESGMPKERFSAEFPKEGPSILRIQQVVRGDSAAYFCASSPPGDNSPLHFGNGTRLTVT.

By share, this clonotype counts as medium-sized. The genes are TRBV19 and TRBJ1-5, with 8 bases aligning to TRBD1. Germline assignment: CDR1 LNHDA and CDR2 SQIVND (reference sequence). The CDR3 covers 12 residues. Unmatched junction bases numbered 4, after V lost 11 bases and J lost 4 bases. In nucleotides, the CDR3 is TGTGCCGCCCGGGACAGGAATCAGCCCCAGCATTTT. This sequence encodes CAARDRNQPQHF.

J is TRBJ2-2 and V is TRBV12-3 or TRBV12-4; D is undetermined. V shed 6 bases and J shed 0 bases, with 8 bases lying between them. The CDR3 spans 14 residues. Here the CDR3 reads CASSPNANTGELFF. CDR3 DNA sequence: TGTGCCAGCAGCCCAAACGCGAACACCGGGGAGCTGTTTTTT.